The TCR beta chain described here comes from a study of cytomegalovirus exposure and HLA in healthy donors. The CDR3 has 18 residues. Trimming at V came to 1 base and at J to 4 bases, leaving 11 bases not matched to a gene. Germline V gene sequence: CDR1 SNHLY, CDR2 FYNNEI. 13 Jbeta primers and 60 Vbeta primers were used for the PCR. Method: immunoSEQ multiplex PCR; TCRdb's copy keeps in-frame clones and lacks some. Here the sample spans around 150,000 clones, 60% to 80% being singletons. The chain joins TRBV2 to TRBJ2-1, with 9 bases fitting TRBD1. This TCR came from a woman in her thirties or forties in good health and CMV-seropositive. The sequenced sample was PBMCs. The DNA of the CDR3 is TGTGCCAGCAGTGAAGGGGGAACAGGGGGCTTGTCGTACAATGAGCAGTTCTTC. Translating it yields CASSEGGTGGLSYNEQFF.